Listed below are T cell receptor beta chains from one sample, sequenced in a study of spatial heterogeneity in lung cancer. TCRdb passed the 5' RACE reads through MiXCR, listing each CDR3 protein once. Of approximately 7,600 distinct CDR3 sequences listed, 11% to 15% are singletons. Sequencing was performed on lung tumor tissue, taken at surgery. These receptors came from a female donor with early-stage non-small cell lung cancer. Both conserved end residues are part of each CDR3. D genes are given only for firm matches. Clone sizes are given selectively: once, few, many, or a class where the clone is expanded.

TRBJ1-2	TRBD1	TRBV20-1	-	12	CSARRQGYGYTF	TGCAGTGCTAGAAGACAGGGATACGGCTACACCTTC
TRBJ2-4	-	TRBV20-1	many	15	CSHTQTHLAKNIQYF	TGCAGCCACACCCAGACCCATTTAGCCAAAAACATTCAGTACTTC
TRBJ2-1	TRBD2	TRBV5-1	medium-sized	15	CASRGEAGRVAEQFF	TGCGCCAGCAGAGGGGAAGCGGGACGGGTAGCGGAGCAGTTCTTC
TRBJ2-5	TRBD2	TRBV6-2/TRBV6-3	many	17	CASRKLVLAQYQETQYF	TGTGCCAGCAGGAAACTCGTACTAGCGCAGTACCAAGAGACCCAGTACTTC
TRBJ1-2	TRBD1	TRBV28	-	14	CASSLGQGNYGYTF	TGTGCCAGCAGTCTGGGACAGGGGAACTATGGCTACACCTTC
TRBJ1-6	TRBD1	TRBV20-1	-	14	CSAAQGGFTSPLHF	TGCAGTGCCGCACAGGGGGGCTTTACTTCACCCCTCCACTTT
TRBJ1-2	-	TRBV2	-	12	CASKTGRYGYTF	TGTGCCAGCAAGACAGGACGTTATGGCTACACCTTC
TRBJ2-2	-	TRBV28	-	15	CASSPPGAGAGELFF	TGTGCCAGCAGTCCCCCGGGTGCTGGGGCCGGGGAGCTGTTTTTT
TRBJ2-3	-	TRBV29-1	medium-sized	13	CSTFGTYTDTQYF	TGCAGCACGTTCGGGACTTACACAGATACGCAGTATTTT
TRBJ2-7	TRBD1	TRBV20-1	many	14	CSAYDRVTPYEQYF	TGCAGTGCTTATGACAGGGTGACCCCCTACGAGCAGTACTTC
TRBJ2-6	-	TRBV28	medium-sized	14	CASTDPSGANVLTF	TGTGCCAGCACAGACCCCTCTGGGGCCAACGTCCTGACTTTC
TRBJ1-3	-	TRBV6-1	-	15	CASSRDSRSGNTIYF	TGTGCCAGCAGTCGGGACTCACGCTCTGGAAACACCATATATTTT
TRBJ2-1	-	TRBV11-2	many	15	CASSSLLRGGREQFF	TGTGCCAGCAGCTCGCTTTTAAGGGGGGGCCGGGAGCAGTTCTTC
TRBJ2-3	-	TRBV12-3/TRBV12-4	medium-sized	19	CASSFQTIRTEQWADTQYF	TGTGCCAGCAGTTTTCAGACGATTCGGACAGAACAATGGGCAGATACGCAGTATTTT
TRBJ2-7	-	TRBV19	medium-sized	17	CASSIIGGAANPYEQYF	TGTGCCAGTAGTATTATCGGGGGAGCGGCCAACCCCTACGAGCAGTACTTC
TRBJ1-2	-	TRBV7-3	medium-sized	17	CASSLRPALTGPYGYTF	TGTGCCAGCAGCTTACGCCCGGCGCTGACAGGCCCCTATGGCTACACCTTC
TRBJ1-1	-	TRBV12-3/TRBV12-4	-	14	CASTPGPPDPLAFF	TGTGCCAGCACCCCGGGTCCCCCAGATCCTTTGGCTTTCTTT
TRBJ2-3	-	TRBV4-1	many	15	CASSQGVQGTDTQYF	TGCGCCAGCAGCCAAGGTGTCCAGGGTACAGATACGCAGTATTTT
TRBJ1-2	-	TRBV12-3/TRBV12-4	many	15	CASTIGLPLYYGYTF	TGTGCCAGCACCATCGGACTGCCCCTTTACTATGGCTACACCTTC
TRBJ2-7	TRBD2	TRBV20-1	many	16	CSASETRRGGLKEQYF	TGCAGTGCTAGCGAGACGCGTCGGGGGGGCCTGAAAGAGCAGTACTTC
TRBJ2-6	-	TRBV27	once	12	CASTPGANVLTF	TGTGCCAGCACCCCTGGGGCCAACGTCCTGACTTTC
TRBJ2-5	TRBD2	TRBV20-1	medium-sized	14	CSVYRSGGQETQYF	TGCAGCGTTTACCGTAGCGGGGGTCAAGAGACCCAGTACTTC
TRBJ1-2	-	TRBV12-3/TRBV12-4	medium-sized	12	CASTETNYGYTF	TGTGCCAGCACCGAGACTAACTATGGCTACACCTTC
TRBJ2-5	TRBD1	TRBV28	medium-sized	15	CASSPGQGFAETQYF	TGTGCCAGCAGCCCGGGACAGGGGTTCGCAGAGACCCAGTACTTC
TRBJ2-7	TRBD2	TRBV27	medium-sized	13	CASSFGGGGEQYF	TGTGCCAGCAGTTTCGGGGGGGGTGGCGAGCAGTACTTC
TRBJ1-5	-	TRBV12-3/TRBV12-4	many	14	CASSFGHGNQPQHF	TGTGCCAGCAGTTTTGGGCATGGCAATCAGCCCCAGCATTTT
TRBJ1-5	-	TRBV12-3/TRBV12-4	medium-sized	16	CASSSGPGGYNQPQHF	TGTGCCAGCAGCTCCGGGCCCGGGGGTTACAATCAGCCCCAGCATTTT
TRBJ1-3	-	TRBV13	many	14	CASSLPSSGNTIYF	TGTGCCAGCAGCTTACCCAGCTCTGGAAACACCATATATTTT
TRBJ2-2	TRBD1	TRBV7-9	medium-sized	14	CASSWTGNTGELFF	TGTGCCAGCAGCTGGACAGGGAACACCGGGGAGCTGTTTTTT
TRBJ1-6	-	TRBV28	medium-sized	14	CASSLVEMEPPLHF	TGTGCCAGCAGTCTGGTTGAAATGGAGCCACCCCTCCACTTT
TRBJ1-2	-	TRBV5-5	medium-sized	13	CASRGLLSYSYTF	TGTGCCAGCAGGGGACTACTCTCCTATAGCTACACCTTC
TRBJ2-1	-	TRBV2	medium-sized	16	CASSGPGPQSYNEQFF	TGTGCCAGCAGTGGACCGGGACCTCAGTCCTACAATGAGCAGTTCTTC
TRBJ1-1	-	TRBV5-1	many	15	CASREWGARNTEAFF	TGCGCCAGCAGGGAATGGGGGGCGCGGAACACTGAAGCTTTCTTT
TRBJ1-3	TRBD1	TRBV10-1	many	15	CASSPTGVKGNTIYF	TGCGCCAGCAGTCCGACAGGGGTGAAAGGAAACACCATATATTTT
TRBJ2-5	TRBD2	TRBV4-3	medium-sized	15	CASSPRSGGQETQYF	TGCGCCAGCAGCCCTAGAAGCGGGGGCCAAGAGACCCAGTACTTC
TRBJ2-3	-	TRBV20-1	many	15	CSARQQLSSADTQYF	TGCAGTGCTAGACAACAGTTATCGTCGGCAGATACGCAGTATTTT
TRBJ2-3	-	TRBV5-4	-	13	CASSPLGADTQYF	TGTGCCAGCAGCCCCCTCGGCGCAGATACGCAGTATTTT
TRBJ2-1	-	TRBV24-1	large	11	CATSSPNEQFF	TGTGCCACCAGTTCACCAAATGAGCAGTTCTTC
TRBJ2-7	-	TRBV5-1	many	16	CASSLAPVGGNYEQYF	TGCGCCAGCAGCTTGGCGCCGGTGGGGGGCAACTACGAGCAGTACTTC
TRBJ2-6	TRBD2	TRBV6-5	medium-sized	18	CASSRTRTSRSGANVLTF	TGTGCCAGCAGCCGAACGAGGACTAGCAGATCTGGGGCCAACGTCCTGACTTTC
TRBJ2-2	TRBD2	TRBV7-6	many	16	CASSLGLAGGTGELFF	TGTGCCAGCAGCTTGGGACTAGCGGGGGGAACCGGGGAGCTGTTTTTT
TRBJ1-2	-	TRBV7-9	medium-sized	14	CASSLGQSNYGYTF	TGTGCCAGCAGCCTAGGACAGTCAAACTATGGCTACACCTTC
TRBJ1-2	-	TRBV30	-	14	CAWSPPGRSYGYTF	TGTGCCTGGAGTCCACCGGGACGCAGCTATGGCTACACCTTC
TRBJ1-5	-	TRBV20-1	-	16	CSARQAGLSSNQPQHF	TGCAGTGCTCGACAGGCGGGGTTATCTAGCAATCAGCCCCAGCATTTT
TRBJ2-1	-	TRBV25-1	-	11	CASSLEDEQFF	TGTGCCAGCTCCTTAGAAGATGAGCAGTTCTTC
TRBJ2-5	-	TRBV7-2	medium-sized	12	CASSLAPETQYF	TGTGCCAGCAGCTTAGCCCCGGAAACCCAGTACTTC
TRBJ2-7	-	TRBV15	many	13	CATSKVGVHEQYF	TGTGCCACCAGCAAGGTTGGGGTCCACGAGCAGTACTTC
TRBJ2-4	TRBD2	TRBV7-8	medium-sized	16	CASSLGSQRGKNIQYF	TGTGCCAGCAGCTTAGGCAGCCAGCGGGGCAAAAACATTCAGTACTTC
TRBJ2-3	-	TRBV20-1	once	18	CSARYLGLQELSTDTQYF	TGCAGTGCTAGGTATTTGGGGCTTCAGGAGCTAAGCACAGATACGCAGTATTTT
TRBJ2-1	TRBD2	TRBV20-1	medium-sized	15	CSTLAPSGGVDEQFF	TGCAGTACCCTAGCCCCTAGCGGGGGGGTCGATGAGCAGTTCTTC
TRBJ1-6	-	TRBV3-1	medium-sized	14	CASSQGQAANPLHF	TGTGCCAGCAGCCAAGGACAGGCCGCCAATCCCCTCCACTTT
TRBJ1-2	TRBD1	TRBV7-9	many	16	CASSGSVDRGAYGYTF	TGTGCCAGCAGCGGATCCGTAGACAGGGGGGCCTATGGCTACACCTTC
TRBJ2-7	-	TRBV6-1	-	13	CASLESNFYEQYF	TGTGCCAGCTTGGAGTCGAACTTTTACGAGCAGTACTTC
TRBJ1-5	TRBD1	TRBV9	many	15	CASSAFGTVGQPQHF	TGTGCCAGCAGCGCATTTGGGACAGTCGGTCAGCCCCAGCATTTT
TRBJ2-5	-	TRBV10-3	-	14	CAISDPEEGETQYF	TGTGCCATCAGTGACCCCGAAGAGGGAGAGACCCAGTACTTC